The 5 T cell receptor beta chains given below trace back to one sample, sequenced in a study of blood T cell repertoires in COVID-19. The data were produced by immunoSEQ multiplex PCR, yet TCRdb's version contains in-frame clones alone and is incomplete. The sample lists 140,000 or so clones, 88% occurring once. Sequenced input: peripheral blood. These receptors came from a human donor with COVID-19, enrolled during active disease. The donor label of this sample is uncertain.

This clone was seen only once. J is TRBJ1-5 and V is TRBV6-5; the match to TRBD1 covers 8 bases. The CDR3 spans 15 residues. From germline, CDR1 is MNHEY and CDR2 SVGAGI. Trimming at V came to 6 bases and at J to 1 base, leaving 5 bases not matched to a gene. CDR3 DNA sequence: TGTGCCAGCAGGCCCAGGGGGCACAGCAATCAGCCCCAGCATTTT. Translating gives CASRPRGHSNQPQHF.

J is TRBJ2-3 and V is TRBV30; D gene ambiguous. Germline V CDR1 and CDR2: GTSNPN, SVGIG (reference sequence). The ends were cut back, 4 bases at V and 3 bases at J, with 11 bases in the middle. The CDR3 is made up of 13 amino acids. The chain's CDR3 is CAWTPPETDTQYF. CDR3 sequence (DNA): TGTGCCTGGACCCCCCCCGAGACAGATACGCAGTATTTT.

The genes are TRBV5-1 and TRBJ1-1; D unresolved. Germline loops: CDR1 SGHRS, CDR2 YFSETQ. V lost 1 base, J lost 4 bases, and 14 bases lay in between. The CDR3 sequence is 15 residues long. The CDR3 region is CASSLSPNEGTEAFF. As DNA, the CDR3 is TGCGCCAGCAGCTTGTCGCCAAACGAGGGCACTGAAGCTTTCTTT.

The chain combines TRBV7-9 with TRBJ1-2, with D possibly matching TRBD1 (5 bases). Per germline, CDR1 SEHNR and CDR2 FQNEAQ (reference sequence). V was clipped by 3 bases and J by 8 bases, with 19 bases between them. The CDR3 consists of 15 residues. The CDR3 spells CASSFLAGLPRGYTF. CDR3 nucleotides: TGTGCCAGCAGCTTCTTAGCAGGGCTCCCGCGGGGCTACACCTTC.

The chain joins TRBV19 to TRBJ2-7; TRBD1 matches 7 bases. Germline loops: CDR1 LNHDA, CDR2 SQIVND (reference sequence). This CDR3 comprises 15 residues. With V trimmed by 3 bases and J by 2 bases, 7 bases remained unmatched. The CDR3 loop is CASSMLQGEAYEQYF. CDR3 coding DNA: TGTGCCAGTAGTATGCTTCAGGGGGAAGCCTACGAGCAGTACTTC.